This TCR beta chain came from a study of shared clonotypes between healthy human individuals. The CDR3 has 16 residues. Germline loops: CDR1 SGDLS, CDR2 YYNGEE. V lost 2 bases to trimming and J lost 4 bases; unmatched junction nucleotides: 11. The table came from immunoSEQ multiplex PCR; TCRdb's copy has only in-frame clones and leaves some out. The table includes some 1.5 million clones, roughly 97% detected once. The rearrangement uses TRBV9 and TRBJ2-5, with 7 bases matching TRBD1. The TCR sequence derives from a young man in good health. The sequencing input was naive CD4+ T cells sorted from blood. The subset was: CD45RA+ positively selected. CDR3 DNA: TGTGCCAGCAGCGTCGGGACAGCAAAGGTCGGAGAGACCCAGTACTTC. Amino acids: CASSVGTAKVGETQYF.